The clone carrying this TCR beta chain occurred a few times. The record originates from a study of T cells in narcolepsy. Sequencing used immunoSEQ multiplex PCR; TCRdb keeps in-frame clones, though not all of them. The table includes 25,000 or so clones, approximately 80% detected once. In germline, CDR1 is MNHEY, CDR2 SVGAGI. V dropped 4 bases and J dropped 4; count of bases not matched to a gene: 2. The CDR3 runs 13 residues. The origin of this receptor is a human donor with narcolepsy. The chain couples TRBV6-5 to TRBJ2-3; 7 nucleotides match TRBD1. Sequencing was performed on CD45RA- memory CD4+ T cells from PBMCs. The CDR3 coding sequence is TGTGCCAGCAGTTCGACAGGGCCAGATACGCAGTATTTT. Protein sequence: CASSSTGPDTQYF.